A selection of T cell receptor beta chains follows, all from one sample in a study of control samples from healthy donors and cancer patients. The method was immunoSEQ multiplex PCR; TCRdb's version includes in-frame clones alone and lacks a portion of them. The table records 55,000 to 90,000 clones, nearly 85% of them present only once. The sequenced sample was blood. These receptors all come from a man aged 45 to 65 in good health. CDR3s include the opening cysteine and the closing phenylalanine or tryptophan. The order of the fields is V gene, D gene, clone size, J gene, CDR3 protein, CDR3 DNA. D genes are given only for firm matches. Size values are once, few and many counts, or a class for expanded clones, and some rows have none.

>TRBV30|NA|few|TRBJ1-2
CALEPAHSNYGYTF
TGTGCCCTCGAACCCGCACATTCTAACTATGGCTACACCTTC
>TRBV5-6|NA|few|TRBJ1-1
CASSLQGLGNTEAFF
TGTGCCAGCAGCTTGCAGGGCTTAGGGAACACTGAAGCTTTCTTT
>TRBV5-4|TRBD2|NA|TRBJ2-5
CASSLGRETTQYF
TGTGCCAGCAGCTTAGGGAGGGAAACGACCCAGTACTTC
>TRBV6-5|NA|NA|TRBJ1-1
CASSKQGHTEAFF
TGTGCCAGCTCTAAGCAGGGGCACACTGAAGCTTTCTTT
>TRBV30|NA|NA|TRBJ2-5
CAWSVQGPAPTLQSETQYF
TGTGCCTGGAGTGTACAGGGACCGGCCCCCACCCTCCAATCGGAGACCCAGTACTTC
>TRBV3-1/TRBV3-2|NA|NA|TRBJ2-2
CASSPRGYTGELFF
TGTGCCAGCAGCCCCCGCGGGTACACCGGGGAGCTGTTTTTT
>TRBV5-1|TRBD2|NA|TRBJ2-1
CASSLEGLVGNEQFF
TGCGCCAGCAGCTTGGAGGGACTAGTGGGAAATGAGCAGTTCTTC
>TRBV11-3|NA|NA|TRBJ2-1
CASSLDQAGRNEQFF
TGTGCCAGCAGCTTAGATCAGGCGGGACGGAATGAGCAGTTCTTC
>TRBV7-6|NA|NA|TRBJ1-2
CASSLTEGYGYTF
TGTGCCAGCAGCTTAACTGAGGGCTATGGCTACACCTTC
>TRBV18|NA|NA|TRBJ1-1
CASSSTKMNTEAFF
TGTGCCAGCTCTTCGACCAAAATGAACACTGAAGCTTTCTTT
>TRBV24-1|NA|NA|TRBJ2-2
CATSDFGHPNTGELFF
TGTGCCACCAGTGATTTCGGACATCCGAACACCGGGGAGCTGTTTTTT
>TRBV5-1|NA|NA|TRBJ1-2
CASSLAGESYGYTF
TGCGCCAGCAGCTTGGCAGGGGAATCCTATGGCTACACCTTC
>TRBV18|NA|NA|TRBJ2-2
CASSPPIILRSNTGELFF
TGTGCCAGCTCACCACCCATTATTCTACGTTCGAACACCGGGGAGCTGTTTTTT
>TRBV27|TRBD1|NA|TRBJ2-7
CASNSPGQNYEQYF
TGTGCCAGCAACTCCCCGGGACAGAACTACGAGCAGTACTTC
>TRBV29-1|NA|once|TRBJ2-7
CSVRQLYEQYF
TGCAGCGTAAGACAACTCTACGAGCAGTACTTC
>TRBV5-1|NA|few|TRBJ2-1
CASSLGGIGNNEQFF
TGCGCCAGCAGCCTTGGGGGAATAGGAAACAATGAGCAGTTCTTC
>TRBV19|NA|NA|TRBJ1-3
CASGQGAGNTIYF
TGTGCCAGTGGGCAGGGTGCTGGAAACACCATATATTTT
>TRBV9|NA|NA|TRBJ1-2
CASSVGQEYGYTF
TGTGCCAGCAGCGTAGGGCAGGAGTATGGCTACACCTTC
>TRBV5-1|TRBD2|once|TRBJ2-1
CASKGLASYNEQFF
TGCGCCAGCAAGGGACTAGCCTCCTACAATGAGCAGTTCTTC
>TRBV7-2|NA|NA|TRBJ2-1
CASSLAPANEQFF
TGTGCCAGCAGCTTAGCTCCAGCCAATGAGCAGTTCTTC
>TRBV18|NA|NA|TRBJ1-1
CASSPKDGAFF
TGTGCCAGCTCACCTAAAGATGGAGCTTTCTTT
>TRBV5-6|NA|NA|TRBJ1-2
CASSLAEYGYTF
TGTGCCAGCAGCTTGGCCGAGTATGGCTACACCTTC
>TRBV15|NA|NA|TRBJ1-2
CATSRDPGRDGYTF
TGTGCCACCAGCAGAGATCCCGGGAGGGATGGCTACACCTTC
>TRBV27|NA|few|TRBJ2-7
CASSFSRKGQVEQYF
TGTGCCAGCAGTTTCTCTCGAAAGGGCCAGGTCGAGCAGTACTTC
>TRBV18|NA|NA|TRBJ1-6
CASSPTGNSPLHF
TGTGCCAGCTCACCCACAGGGAATTCACCCCTCCACTTT
>TRBV12-5|NA|NA|TRBJ1-1
CASGWVFQENTEAFF
TGTGCTAGTGGTTGGGTTTTCCAGGAGAACACTGAAGCTTTCTTT
>TRBV28|TRBD2|NA|TRBJ2-1
CASTSPGSGGRNEQFF
TGTGCCAGCACCTCCCCGGGAAGCGGGGGACGGAATGAGCAGTTCTTC
>TRBV5-4|NA|NA|TRBJ1-3
CASSVDSGFSGNTIYF
TGTGCCAGCAGCGTAGATTCAGGGTTCTCTGGAAACACCATATATTTT
>TRBV12-3/TRBV12-4|NA|NA|TRBJ1-5
CASSFSPNQPQHF
TGTGCCAGCAGTTTTAGTCCGAATCAGCCCCAGCATTTT
>TRBV9|TRBD1|NA|TRBJ2-5
CASSKRQGQETQYF
TGTGCCAGCAGCAAACGACAGGGACAAGAGACCCAGTACTTC
>TRBV7-2|NA|NA|TRBJ1-3
CASSLEDTIYF
TGTGCCAGCAGCCTAGAGGACACCATATATTTT
>TRBV11-3|TRBD1|once|TRBJ2-7
CASTRSTGGSSYEQYF
TGTGCCAGCACCCGTTCAACAGGGGGCAGCTCCTACGAGCAGTACTTC
>TRBV5-1|TRBD2|NA|TRBJ2-7
CASSLRRRSGANSYEQYF
TGCGCCAGCAGCTTACGCCGGCGGAGCGGGGCGAACTCCTACGAGCAGTACTTC
>TRBV27|TRBD2|NA|TRBJ2-7
CASRDSGTPREQYF
TGTGCCAGCAGGGATAGCGGGACCCCTCGCGAGCAGTACTTC
>TRBV19|NA|NA|TRBJ1-2
CASSRGGNNYGYTF
TGTGCCAGTAGTCGGGGGGGGAATAACTATGGCTACACCTTC
>TRBV25-1|TRBD1|NA|TRBJ1-2
CASRPPGQNYGYTF
TGTGCCAGCCGGCCACCGGGACAGAACTATGGCTACACCTTC
>TRBV4-3|NA|few|TRBJ1-5
CASSPMYNQPQHF
TGCGCCAGCAGCCCAATGTACAATCAGCCCCAGCATTTT
>TRBV9|NA|NA|TRBJ1-3
CASSVSWCPGNTIYF
TGTGCCAGCAGCGTGTCGTGGTGTCCCGGAAACACCATATATTTT
>TRBV5-1|TRBD2|NA|TRBJ2-1
CASTMTSSNEQFF
TGCGCCAGCACCATGACTAGCAGCAATGAGCAGTTCTTC
>TRBV28|NA|few|TRBJ1-2
CASRRGTEGLRGYTF
TGTGCCAGCAGGAGGGGGACCGAGGGCTTACGTGGCTACACCTTC
>TRBV24-1|NA|NA|TRBJ2-1
CATSGGARRGSDEQFF
TGTGCCACCAGTGGTGGGGCGAGAAGGGGGTCGGATGAGCAGTTCTTC
>TRBV19|TRBD1|NA|TRBJ1-4
CASSPQGQGALGLGATNEKLFF
TGTGCCAGTAGTCCACAAGGACAGGGGGCTCTTGGGTTGGGAGCAACTAATGAAAAACTGTTTTTT
>TRBV12-5|NA|NA|TRBJ1-4
CASGYSSGTYNEKLFF
TGTGCTAGTGGTTACTCTTCAGGGACCTATAATGAAAAACTGTTTTTT
>TRBV4-3|NA|once|TRBJ1-4
CASSQIQGRNEKLFF
TGCGCCAGCAGCCAGATACAAGGCAGGAATGAAAAACTGTTTTTT
>TRBV3-1/TRBV3-2|TRBD1|NA|TRBJ2-3
CASNNRDRVVDTQYF
TGTGCCAGCAACAACCGGGACAGGGTGGTAGATACGCAGTATTTT
>TRBV3-1/TRBV3-2|TRBD1|NA|TRBJ1-6
CASSSDRGSSPLHF
TGTGCCAGCAGCTCGGACAGGGGGTCTTCACCCCTCCACTTT
>TRBV11-2|TRBD2|NA|TRBJ2-1
CASSLRTSGRGSYNEQFF
TGTGCCAGCAGCTTAAGGACTAGCGGGAGAGGTTCCTACAATGAGCAGTTCTTC
>TRBV27|NA|NA|TRBJ1-4
CASSFGGEYEKLFF
TGTGCCAGCAGTTTTGGTGGGGAATATGAAAAACTGTTTTTT
>TRBV19|NA|NA|TRBJ2-5
CASSTPRAGTQETQYF
TGTGCCAGTAGTACCCCCCGAGCGGGTACCCAAGAGACCCAGTACTTC
>TRBV4-3|TRBD2|NA|TRBJ2-1
CASSQDFSGNHPSYNEQFF
TGCGCCAGCAGCCAAGATTTTAGCGGGAACCACCCTTCCTACAATGAGCAGTTCTTC
>TRBV27|TRBD2|NA|TRBJ2-3
CASSSGLAGITQYF
TGTGCCAGCAGTTCCGGACTAGCGGGAATTACGCAGTATTTT
>TRBV6-5|TRBD2|NA|TRBJ2-3
CASRLSGGAKDTQYF
TGTGCCAGCAGACTTAGCGGGGGGGCTAAAGATACGCAGTATTTT
>TRBV6-5|TRBD2|NA|TRBJ2-1
CASSFSGTGNEQFF
TGTGCCAGCAGCTTTAGCGGGACGGGAAATGAGCAGTTCTTC